One T cell receptor beta chain is described in this entry. This sample was included in a study of T cells after yellow fever vaccination. Germline CDR1 is SGHTA and CDR2 is FQGTGA. The CDR3 has 15 residues. The germline V and J ends were trimmed by 5 bases and 5 bases, with 18 bases remaining between them. TCRdb re-called the 5' RACE reads with MiXCR, one entry per CDR3 protein. The sample lists some 320,000 distinct CDR3 sequences, approximately 10% seen once, with over 3% in the top ten. Sequences were derived from CD4+ T cells sorted from PBMCs, sampled 5 days after the yellow fever booster vaccination. The sequence was obtained from a man aged 18 to 29 who received the YFV17D yellow fever vaccine. The J gene is TRBJ1-1, the V gene TRBV7-3; D remains ambiguous. The CDR3 is CASSPIQRVGTEAFF. The CDR3 DNA reads as TGTGCCAGCAGCCCGATCCAGAGGGTGGGGACTGAAGCTTTCTTT.